This T cell receptor beta chain originates from a study of beta chain features in type 1 diabetes. Of the isolated RNA, all was reverse transcribed, and so the sequenced material was expressed TCRB transcripts. For naive, central memory and regulatory T cell samples, reads averaged approximately 3.9 million. Some clones are missing from TCRdb's copy, which holds only in-frame ones; the method was immunoSEQ multiplex PCR. The sample carries around 400,000 clones, approximately 16% recorded once. CD4+ naive, central memory, regulatory and stem cell-like memory subsets were isolated by sorting on CD45RO/CCR7/CD25/CD127/CD95/CD27. This CDR3 has 13 amino acids. Losses at the gene ends were 9 bases for V and 5 bases for J; bases not matched to a gene: 7. Germline lookup yields CDR1 SGHNT and CDR2 YYREEE (reference sequence). This clone was seen a handful of times.

V usage is TRBV5-4 and J usage is TRBJ2-5; 10 bases agree with TRBD2. Sequencing input: naive CD4+ T cells from blood. The sequence was collected from a woman younger than 35 in good health. CDR3 nucleotide sequence: TGTGCCACCTATGAGCGGGAGGGGGAGACCCAGTACTTC. Translation: CATYEREGETQYF.